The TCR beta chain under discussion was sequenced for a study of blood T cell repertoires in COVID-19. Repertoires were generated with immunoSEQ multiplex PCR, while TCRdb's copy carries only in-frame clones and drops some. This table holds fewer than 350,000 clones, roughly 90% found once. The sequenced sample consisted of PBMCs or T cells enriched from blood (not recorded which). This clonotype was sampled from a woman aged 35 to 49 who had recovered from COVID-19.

This chain's CDR3 is CASSLTTGIAEAFF. CDR3 nucleotide sequence: TGCGCCAGCAGCCTAACTACAGGGATCGCTGAAGCTTTCTTT. The rearrangement uses TRBV5-1 and TRBJ1-1; D is perhaps TRBD1 (6 bases). V shed 4 bases and J shed 6 bases, with 16 bases lying between them. Germline V gene sequence: CDR1 SGHRS, CDR2 YFSETQ. The CDR3 covers 14 residues.